The 32 T cell receptor beta chains listed next were all sequenced from one sample in a study of regulatory T cells in long-lasting Graves disease. The time point is: newly diagnosed GD, antithyroid drugs for less than 3 months. Following extraction of RNA from PBMCs, that RNA was used to make the TCR library. Arm-PCR of CDR3 regions with iRepertoire HTBI primers generated TCR beta libraries. TCRdb independently ran MiXCR on the multiplex PCR reads; one entry per CDR3 protein. The sample has around 250,000 distinct CDR3 sequences, under 20% seen once. These same data were also listed under a study on T cells in Graves' hyperthyroidism and ophthalmopathy.

Sequences were derived from peripheral blood mononuclear cells (PBMCs), sampled at new diagnosis, from a patient treated with antithyroid drugs. Receptor source: a woman aged 25 to 45 with Graves disease.

This clonotype has at least ten counts. The V gene is TRBV5-4, the J gene TRBJ2-2; D remains unclear. The V end lost 4 bases, the J end lost 1 base, and 11 bases lay between the germline ends. The CDR3 is 15 amino acids. Germline V gene sequence: CDR1 SGHNT, CDR2 YYREEE (reference sequence). The CDR3 is CASSTGRRNTGELFF. The CDR3 bases are TGTGCCAGCAGCACCGGACGGAGGAACACCGGGGAGCTGTTTTTT.

This clonotype came up a few times. The chain couples TRBV7-2 to TRBJ2-1, with no clear D. This CDR3 is built from 15 residues. The V end was cut by 1 base, the J end by 1 base, with 8 bases between. Germline CDR1 and CDR2: SGHTA and FQGNSA. DNA of the CDR3: TGTGCCAGCAGCTTAGAACGGCGGTCCTACAATGAGCAGTTCTTC. Encoded protein: CASSLERRSYNEQFF. Complete variable domain (other parts from reference TRBV7-2 and TRBJ2-1): GAGVSQSPSNKVTEKGKDVELRCDPISGHTALYWYRQSLGQGLEFLIYFQGNSAPDKSGLPSDRFSAERTGGSVSTLTIQRTQQEDSAVYLCASSLERRSYNEQFFGPGTRLTVL.

In this sample, this clonotype turned up many times. This sequence joins TRBV20-1 and TRBJ2-4, with TRBD1 matching 8 bases. Germline V gene lookup returns CDR1 DFQATT and CDR2 SNEGSKA (reference sequence). V was pared by 4 bases and J by 7 bases, with 3 bases of the junction left unmatched. The CDR3 has 12 residues. The chain's CDR3 is CSAIRTGNIQYF. For the CDR3, the DNA is TGCAGTGCTATCAGGACAGGGAACATTCAGTACTTC.

The table lists this clonotype with many counts. This sequence joins TRBV2 and TRBJ2-1; D may match TRBD1 or TRBD2 (5 bases each). The CDR3 loop spans 14 amino acids. V was clipped by 4 bases and J by 6 bases, with 13 bases between them. The germline V gene has CDR1 SNHLY and CDR2 FYNNEI. CDR3 protein: CASSAGPGVNEQFF. CDR3 nucleotides: TGTGCCAGCAGTGCAGGGCCCGGGGTCAATGAGCAGTTCTTC.

Comments on this clonotype: Since a far larger clone is one base different, this is likely a read error. The chain combines TRBV6-2 or TRBV6-3 with TRBJ2-7, with 8 bases that match TRBD1. This CDR3 comprises 15 residues. CDR1 and CDR2 (germline): MNHEY, SVGEGT. The CDR3 protein is CANSRTGTGPYEQYF. CDR3 sequence (DNA): TGTGCCAACAGTAGAACCGGGACAGGACCCTACGAGCAGTACTTC.

There are many counts of this clonotype. The rearrangement joins TRBV18 to TRBJ1-1; 7 bases fit TRBD1. Germline CDR1 reads KGHSH; CDR2 reads LQKENI. V trimming: 1 base; J trimming: 3 bases; junction bases outside the gene matches: 8. The CDR3 totals 16 residues. CDR3 sequence reads: CASSPQQTGHDTEAFF. The CDR3 DNA follows: TGTGCCAGCTCACCACAACAGACAGGGCACGACACTGAAGCTTTCTTT.

There are many counts of this clonotype. The chain uses TRBV6-2 or TRBV6-3 and TRBJ1-1; TRBD1 agrees at 8 bases. CDR1 is MNHEY, CDR2 SVGEGT, per germline. The CDR3 runs to 16 residues. V trimming: 2 bases; J trimming: 2 bases; junction bases outside the gene matches: 7. The CDR3 protein is CASSYTETGANTEAFF. CDR3 nucleotides: TGTGCCAGCAGTTACACCGAGACAGGGGCTAACACTGAAGCTTTCTTT.

This clonotype appeared many times. The V gene is TRBV12-3 or TRBV12-4, the J gene TRBJ1-2; no definite D call. The CDR3 contains 14 residues. Trimming removed 4 bases from V and 2 bases from J, with 11 bases in between. CDR3 nucleotides: TGTGCCAGCAGTTGGAAGGCAGGCAACTATGGCTACACCTTC. This sequence encodes CASSWKAGNYGYTF.

This clonotype was seen ten or more times. The chain carries TRBV4-2 and TRBJ2-7, with TRBD1 as a possible D gene (5 bases). Germline V gene sequence: CDR1 LGHNA, CDR2 YNFKEQ. V lost 0 bases and J 6 bases, leaving 15 bases between the germline ends. CDR3 length equals 15 residues. In nucleotides, the CDR3 is TGTGCCAGCAGCCAAGATAGGGGCTTCCTCGGCGAGCAGTACTTC. Its translation: CASSQDRGFLGEQYF.

A remark on this clonotype: A read error may explain this, as a much larger clone is one base away. This chain connects TRBV12-3 or TRBV12-4 to TRBJ2-7, with D perhaps matching TRBD2 (5 bases). Judging by the DNA end, TRBJ2-5 fits better; the J call may be wrong. This CDR3 has 17 amino acids. CDR3 nucleotide sequence: TGTACCAGCAGTTTAGCCCCGGACTCGAGTTTCCAAGAGACCCAGTACTTC. This translates into CTSSLAPDSSFQETQYF.

There are many counts of this clonotype. This rearrangement joins TRBV7-9 to TRBJ1-2; D is unclear. Germline V gene data show CDR1 as SEHNR and CDR2 as FQNEAQ (reference sequence). This CDR3 has 13 amino acids. Trimming took 7 bases from V and 2 from J, leaving 11 bases between them. CDR3 protein: CASTQGPNYGYTF. The DNA of the CDR3 is TGTGCCAGCACCCAAGGCCCCAACTATGGCTACACCTTC. The full variable domain, rest sourced from reference TRBV7-9 and TRBJ1-2, is DTGVSQNPRHKITKRGQNVTFRCDPISEHNRLYWYRQTLGQGPEFLTYFQNEAQLEKSRLLSDRFSAERPKGSFSTLEIQRTEQGDSAMYLCASTQGPNYGYTFGSGTRLTVV.

Many counts were recorded for this clonotype. The rearrangement joins TRBV11-2 to TRBJ2-7; the match to TRBD2 covers 8 bases. With V trimmed by 0 bases and J by 7 bases, 5 bases remained unmatched. This CDR3 region has 14 residues. CDR1 SGHAT and CDR2 FQNNGV come from the germline V gene. CDR3 residues: CASSLDPGGGEQYF. In DNA form, the CDR3 reads TGTGCCAGCAGCTTAGATCCCGGGGGGGGAGAGCAGTACTTC.

This clonotype was seen at least ten times. The J gene is TRBJ2-7, the V gene TRBV4-1; D remains unclear. This CDR3 is 14 amino acids long. Looked up from germline, CDR1 is MGHRA and CDR2 is YSYEKL. V dropped 1 base and J dropped 0 bases, with 7 bases sitting between them. The CDR3 bases are TGCGCCAGCAGCCAAGTCGCAGTCTCCTACGAGCAGTACTTC. Amino acids: CASSQVAVSYEQYF.

The V call is TRBV11-2, the J call TRBJ1-1; unclear D gene. The CDR3 is 13 residues long. Germline V gives CDR1 SGHAT, CDR2 FQNNGV. The ends were cut back, 5 bases at V and 3 bases at J, with 10 bases in the middle. The CDR3 DNA is TGTGCCAGCAGCCACTGGGAGGACACTGAAGCTTTCTTT. It codes for CASSHWEDTEAFF.

This clonotype occurred many times. The chain carries TRBV20-1 and TRBJ2-5, with D maybe TRBD2 (7 bases). The V end was cut by 6 bases, the J end by 5 bases, with 22 bases between. The CDR3 contains 15 residues. The germline V gene encodes CDR1 DFQATT and CDR2 SNEGSKA (reference sequence). The CDR3 loop is CSAPPDSGIDETQYF. CDR3 coding DNA: TGCAGTGCCCCCCCGGACAGCGGGATTGATGAGACCCAGTACTTC.

This clonotype was counted at least ten times. The chain has TRBV3-1 and TRBJ1-2, with 8 bases fitting TRBD1. After removal of 6 bases from V and 0 bases from J, the junction contained 3 bases not matched to a gene. The CDR3 spans 14 residues. CDR1 LGHDT and CDR2 YNNKEL come from the germline V gene (reference sequence). The CDR3 protein is CASRGQATNYGYTF. CDR3 nucleotide sequence: TGTGCCAGCAGGGGACAGGCAACTAACTATGGCTACACCTTC. The variable domain in full, completed from reference TRBV3-1 and TRBJ1-2, reads DTAVSQTPKYLVTQMGNDKSIKCEQNLGHDTMYWYKQDSKKFLKIMFSYNNKELIINETVPNRFSPKSPDKAHLNLHINSLELGDSAVYFCASRGQATNYGYTFGSGTRLTVV.

This clonotype was detected a few times. The J gene is TRBJ2-7, the V gene TRBV25-1; 7 bases are shared with TRBD2. The CDR3 loop spans 14 amino acids. Germline V gives CDR1 MGHDK, CDR2 SYGVNS. The V gene end was trimmed by 4 bases and the J gene end by 3 bases; junction bases not matched to a gene: 6. The DNA for the CDR3 is TGTGCCAGCAGTGCGGGACGGGGGGTCTACGAGCAGTACTTC. This translates into CASSAGRGVYEQYF.

The chain uses TRBV27 and TRBJ2-7, with TRBD2 as a possible D gene (7 bases). This CDR3 comprises 14 residues. Trimming shortened V by 2 bases and J by 0 bases, and 8 bases separated the two germline ends. Germline CDR1 reads MNHEY; CDR2 reads SMNVEV (reference sequence). CDR3 sequence: CASSLAGASYEQYF. For the CDR3, the DNA is TGTGCCAGCAGTTTAGCGGGGGCCTCCTACGAGCAGTACTTC.

In its sample, this clonotype was seen many times. The chain couples TRBV20-1 to TRBJ1-1; D is ambiguous. The CDR3 extends over 14 amino acids. Deletions cut 6 bases from V and 0 bases from J, with 14 bases between. CDR1 and CDR2 from the germline V gene are DFQATT and SNEGSKA (reference sequence). The CDR3 coding sequence is TGCAGTGCCAAACCCCTGACATTGAACACTGAAGCTTTCTTT. It yields the protein CSAKPLTLNTEAFF.

Ten or more counts support this clonotype. The chain recombines TRBV9 with TRBJ1-5, with D unresolved. CDR3 length equals 14 residues. Per the germline V gene, CDR1 is SGDLS and CDR2 is YYNGEE. With 4 bases removed from V and 8 bases from J, the gap between germline ends came to 16 bases. Here the CDR3 reads CASSSKALGEPQHF. Here the CDR3 DNA reads TGTGCCAGCAGCTCAAAGGCTCTTGGGGAGCCCCAGCATTTT.

This clonotype has ten or more counts. This rearrangement joins TRBV5-1 to TRBJ2-7; 14 bases line up with TRBD2. The CDR3 is 16 residues long. V lost 4 bases and J lost 2; bases outside the gene matches: 5. Germline CDR1 SGHRS, CDR2 YFSETQ. This chain's CDR3 is CASSPRLAGGAYEQYF. The CDR3 DNA sequence: TGCGCCAGCAGCCCCAGACTAGCGGGGGGGGCCTACGAGCAGTACTTC.

A word on this clonotype: The junction does not match germline at one end; this may be a read error. The chain is built from TRBV5-6 and TRBJ2-5, with 7 bases lining up with TRBD2. CDR1 SGHDT and CDR2 YYEEEE come from the germline V gene. There are 14 residues in the CDR3. CDR3 residues: CASSLAGLQGTQYF. For the CDR3, the DNA is TGTGCCAGCAGCTTAGCGGGGCTTCAAGGGACCCAGTACTTC.

This clonotype was seen many times. The chain has TRBV12-3 or TRBV12-4 and TRBJ2-3, with 11 bases that match TRBD2. This CDR3 is 17 amino acids long. V lost 5 bases to trimming and J lost 0 bases; unmatched junction nucleotides: 7. The CDR3 spells CASSPGLAEFSTDTQYF. The CDR3 DNA reads TGTGCCAGCAGTCCGGGACTAGCGGAGTTTAGCACAGATACGCAGTATTTT.

The CDR3 spells CASSLGTSGSYNEQFF. For the CDR3, the DNA is TGTGCCAGCAGCTTGGGGACTAGCGGGAGCTACAATGAGCAGTTCTTC. V is TRBV7-9 and J is TRBJ2-1; the match to TRBD2 covers 14 bases. The ends lost 3 bases at V and 3 bases at J; junction bases unmatched: 1. CDR1 SEHNR and CDR2 FQNEAQ come from the germline V gene (reference sequence). The CDR3 runs to 16 residues. Together with reference TRBV7-9 and TRBJ2-1, the CDR3 gives the full variable domain: DTGVSQNPRHKITKRGQNVTFRCDPISEHNRLYWYRQTLGQGPEFLTYFQNEAQLEKSRLLSDRFSAERPKGSFSTLEIQRTEQGDSAMYLCASSLGTSGSYNEQFFGPGTRLTVL.

The rearrangement uses TRBV20-1 and TRBJ2-7, with D unresolved. V lost 0 bases and J 3 bases, leaving 6 bases between the germline ends. The CDR3 has 12 residues. The germline V gene has CDR1 DFQATT and CDR2 SNEGSKA (reference sequence). The CDR3: CSARDQGYEQYF. The CDR3 nucleotides read TGCAGTGCTAGAGATCAAGGCTACGAGCAGTACTTC.

This clonotype was seen at least ten times. This chain links TRBV20-1 with TRBJ1-5, with 7 bases aligning to TRBD1. Germline V lookup: CDR1 DFQATT, CDR2 SNEGSKA (reference sequence). The CDR3 totals 16 residues. With 5 bases clipped from V and 0 bases from J, the junction kept 10 bases outside the gene matches. The CDR3 spells CSAAQGTGYSNQPQHF. CDR3 nucleotide sequence: TGCAGTGCTGCACAGGGGACGGGGTATAGCAATCAGCCCCAGCATTTT.

In this sample, this clonotype turned up many times. V usage is TRBV24-1 and J usage is TRBJ2-5; D is possibly TRBD2 (5 bases). The CDR3 extends over 13 amino acids. Trimming stripped 2 bases from V and 4 bases from J, with 7 bases between. Germline V lookup: CDR1 KGHDR, CDR2 SFDVKD. CDR3: CATSDSEGETQYF. CDR3 nucleotides: TGTGCCACCAGTGATTCAGAGGGAGAGACCCAGTACTTC.

Comments on this clonotype: A read error likely explains this, since a far larger clone differs by one base. The rearrangement joins TRBV7-9 to TRBJ1-1; no firm D call. This CDR3 spans 14 amino acids. Trimming took off 5 bases at V and 3 bases at J, with 13 bases between the two ends. Germline lookup yields CDR1 SEHNR and CDR2 FQNEAQ (reference sequence). CDR3 coding DNA: TGTGCCAGCAGCCCTCCGGACGGTGACACTGAAGCTTTCTTT. Encoded protein: CASSPPDGDTEAFF.

This clonotype was seen many times. This sequence joins TRBV5-5 and TRBJ2-7, with D uncertain. Germline assignment: CDR1 SGHKS and CDR2 YYEKEE (reference sequence). The CDR3 length is 16 residues. V dropped 7 bases and J dropped 3 bases, with 23 bases sitting between them. This CDR3 is CASCTRPVSWDYEQYF. In nucleotides, the CDR3 is TGTGCCAGCTGTACTCGACCAGTTTCTTGGGACTACGAGCAGTACTTC.

This clonotype was found many times. This chain connects TRBV7-8 to TRBJ1-2, with a possible D match to TRBD1 (5 bases). V lost 5 bases and J lost 6, with 19 bases in between. The CDR3 consists of 15 residues. Germline V gives CDR1 SGHVS, CDR2 FQNEAQ. CDR3 nucleotides: TGTGCCAGCAGCCCAAGCTCCGGGACGGGAAATGGCTACACCTTC. This gives the protein CASSPSSGTGNGYTF. The whole variable domain, remainder taken from reference TRBV7-8 and TRBJ1-2, is GAGVSQSPRYKVAKRGQDVALRCDPISGHVSLFWYQQALGQGPEFLTYFQNEAQLDKSGLPSDRFFAERPEGSVSTLKIQRTQQEDSAVYLCASSPSSGTGNGYTFGSGTRLTVV.

This clonotype was observed many times. The CDR3 is CSATALGGYTF. CDR3 coding DNA: TGCAGTGCCACCGCCTTGGGGGGCTACACCTTC. The V gene is TRBV20-1, the J gene TRBJ1-2; no clear D. Germline CDR1 DFQATT, CDR2 SNEGSKA (reference sequence). This CDR3 region has 11 residues. Trimming removed 6 bases at V and 8 bases at J, with 13 bases between.

This clonotype was seen at least ten times. The chain uses TRBV12-3 or TRBV12-4 and TRBJ2-3; no clear D gene. The CDR3 runs to 15 residues. The germline V and J ends were trimmed by 3 bases and 2 bases, with 12 bases remaining between them. The CDR3 nucleotides are TGTGCCAGCAGTTTTCTCGCATTTTCCACAGATACGCAGTATTTT. Translated, it gives CASSFLAFSTDTQYF.